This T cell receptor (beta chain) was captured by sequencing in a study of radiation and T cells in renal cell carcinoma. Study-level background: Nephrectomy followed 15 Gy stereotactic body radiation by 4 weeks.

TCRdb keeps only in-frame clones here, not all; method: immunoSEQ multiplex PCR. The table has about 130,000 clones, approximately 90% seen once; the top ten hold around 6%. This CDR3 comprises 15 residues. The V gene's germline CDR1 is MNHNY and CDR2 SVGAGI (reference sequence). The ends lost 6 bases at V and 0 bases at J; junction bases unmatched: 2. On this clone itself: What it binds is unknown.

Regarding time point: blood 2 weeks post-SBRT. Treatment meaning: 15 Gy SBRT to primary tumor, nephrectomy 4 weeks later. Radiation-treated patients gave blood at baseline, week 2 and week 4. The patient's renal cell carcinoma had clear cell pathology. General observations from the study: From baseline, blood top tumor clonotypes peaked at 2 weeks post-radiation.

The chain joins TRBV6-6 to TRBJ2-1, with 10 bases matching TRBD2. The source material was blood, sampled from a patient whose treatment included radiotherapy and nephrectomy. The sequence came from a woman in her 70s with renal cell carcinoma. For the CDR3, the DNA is TGTGCCAGCAGGCTAGCGGGGGCCTCCTACAATGAGCAGTTCTTC. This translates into CASRLAGASYNEQFF.